These 25 T cell receptor beta chains came from one sample sequenced in a study of high-grade serous ovarian cancer treatment subgroups. The tumor samples were collected prior to definitive surgery or chemotherapy. Only in-frame clones appear in the TCRdb table, and some are missing; sequencing was by immunoSEQ multiplex PCR. The data show under 4,000 clones, about 63% seen once. Sequencing was performed on tumor tissue. These receptors were taken from a human donor with high-grade serous ovarian cancer.

This clone was counted between two and nine times. The chain carries TRBV28 and TRBJ2-7; D perhaps matches TRBD1 (6 bases). Germline loops: CDR1 MDHEN, CDR2 SYDVKM. The CDR3 covers 16 residues. V lost 1 base, J lost 2 bases, and 15 bases lay in between. CDR3 DNA sequence: TGTGCCAGCAGTTTATATGCCGGGACATCCACCTACGAGCAGTACGTC. The encoded protein is CASSLYAGTSTYEQYV.

This clone was recorded only once. V gene TRBV7-6 combines with J gene TRBJ2-1, with D tentatively TRBD1 (6 bases). The CDR3 contains 16 residues. Trimming shortened V by 5 bases and J by 8 bases, and 22 bases separated the two germline ends. Germline loops: CDR1 SGHVS, CDR2 FNYEAQ. The CDR3 spells CASSLTSFGGRDEQFF. Written as DNA, the CDR3 is TGTGCCAGCAGCCTAACCTCGTTTGGGGGCCGGGATGAGCAGTTCTTC.

This chain connects TRBV7-3 to TRBJ1-1, with 8 bases matching TRBD1. The germline gives CDR1 SGHTA, CDR2 FQGTGA. The V and J ends lost 5 bases and 1 base, in that order; junction bases with no gene match: 3. CDR3 length: 14 residues. The CDR3 DNA reads as TGTGCCAGCAGCCTCAGGGGGCCGAACACTGAAGCTTTCTTT. This sequence encodes CASSLRGPNTEAFF.

The chain carries TRBV5-1 and TRBJ1-1; TRBD1 is a possible D gene (6 bases). Trimming removed 0 bases from V and 5 bases from J, with 17 bases in between. This CDR3 contains 16 residues. CDR1 and CDR2 (germline): SGHRS, YFSETQ. The CDR3 sequence is CASSLGSSQGGTEAFF. In DNA, the CDR3 is TGCGCCAGCAGCTTGGGGTCGTCACAGGGCGGAACTGAAGCTTTCTTT. Full variable domain (remainder filled in from reference TRBV5-1 and TRBJ1-1): KAGVTQTPRYLIKTRGQQVTLSCSPISGHRSVSWYQQTPGQGLQFLFEYFSETQRNKGNFPGRFSGRQFSNSRSEMNVSTLELGDSALYLCASSLGSSQGGTEAFFGQGTRLTVV.

On this clone itself: An end of the junction differs from the germline gene, which may be a read error. This specimen includes other DNA sequences encoding the same CDR3. The V call is TRBV2, the J call TRBJ1-1; 7 nucleotides line up with TRBD1. This CDR3 comprises 14 residues. Germline V gene lookup returns CDR1 SNHLY and CDR2 FYNNEI. This CDR3 reads CASSLGQLNTEAFF. For the CDR3, the DNA is TGTGCCAGCAGCCTGGGACAGTTGAACACTGAAGCTTTCTTC.

This clone was seen a few times. The J gene is TRBJ1-2, the V gene TRBV4-2; no clear D gene. The V gene's germline CDR1 is LGHNA and CDR2 YNFKEQ. This CDR3 has 14 residues. The V gene lost 0 bases and the J gene lost 2 bases, with 7 bases spanning the gap. CDR3 sequence (DNA): TGTGCCAGCAGCCAAGATCGAGGCAACTATGGCTACACCTTC. Residues: CASSQDRGNYGYTF.

This rearrangement joins TRBV29-1 to TRBJ1-1; no clear D gene. The CDR3 has 16 amino acids. CDR1 is SQVTM, CDR2 ANQGSEA, per germline. V lost 4 bases and J 0 bases, leaving 18 bases between the germline ends. This chain's CDR3 is CSVVVSNSYMNTEAFF. Here the CDR3 DNA reads TGCAGCGTTGTCGTTAGCAACTCCTACATGAACACTGAAGCTTTCTTT. Full variable domain (missing parts from reference TRBV29-1 and TRBJ1-1): SAVISQKPSRDICQRGTSLTIQCQVDSQVTMMFWYRQQPGQSLTLIATANQGSEATYESGFVIDKFPISRPNLTFSTLTVSNMSPEDSSIYLCSVVVSNSYMNTEAFFGQGTRLTVV.

The rearrangement links TRBV19 to TRBJ1-3, with a weak D call TRBD1 (6 bases). Trimming removed 8 bases at V and 0 bases at J, with 11 bases between. The CDR3 contains 14 residues. Germline CDR1 is LNHDA and CDR2 is SQIVND (reference sequence). CDR3 residues: CASWGRNSGNTIYF. Written as DNA, the CDR3 is TGTGCCAGTTGGGGGCGGAACTCTGGAAACACCATATATTTT.

The V and J genes are TRBV9 and TRBJ2-2; no definite D call. Trimming took off 0 bases at V and 4 bases at J, with 7 bases between the two ends. The V gene's germline CDR1 is SGDLS and CDR2 YYNGEE. The CDR3 covers 14 residues. The CDR3 coding sequence is TGTGCCAGCAGCGTAGTGGCCGTCACCGGGGAGCTGTTTTTT. Translating it yields CASSVVAVTGELFF. Drawing the rest from reference TRBV9 and TRBJ2-2, the complete variable domain is DSGVTQTPKHLITATGQRVTLRCSPRSGDLSVYWYQQSLDQGLQFLIQYYNGEERAKGNILERFSAQQFPDLHSELNLSSLELGDSALYFCASSVVAVTGELFFGEGSRLTVL.

The chain carries TRBV6-5 and TRBJ1-2; 7 bases agree with TRBD1. Looked up from germline, CDR1 is MNHEY and CDR2 is SVGAGI. The V and J ends lost 7 bases and 7 bases, in that order; junction bases with no gene match: 12. CDR3 length: 14 residues. CDR3 sequence reads: CASTESRGRSGYTF. CDR3 DNA sequence: TGTGCCAGCACTGAATCTAGGGGGCGAAGTGGCTACACCTTC.

The gene calls are TRBV4-2 and TRBJ2-1; D ambiguous. Germline CDR1 and CDR2: LGHNA and YNFKEQ. The CDR3 consists of 14 residues. The V end was cut by 1 base, the J end by 8 bases, with 12 bases between. Written as DNA, the CDR3 is TGTGCCAGCAGCCAAGGGTACGAGCTCTATGAGCAGTTCTTC. Its translation is CASSQGYELYEQFF.

In this sample, this clone is medium-sized. The chain carries TRBV18 and TRBJ1-4, with TRBD1 matching over 7 bases. Germline lookup yields CDR1 KGHSH and CDR2 LQKENI. This CDR3 has 16 residues. J lost 3 bases, V lost 6 bases, and 10 bases had no gene match. The CDR3 DNA follows: TGTGCCAGCTCTCCCTACCCGGGACAGTCTAATGAAAAACTGTTTTTT. Translated: CASSPYPGQSNEKLFF.

V is TRBV7-2 and J is TRBJ2-3, with D possibly being TRBD1 or TRBD2 (6 bases each). Germline V gives CDR1 SGHTA, CDR2 FQGNSA. The V gene lost 1 base and the J gene lost 6 bases, with 20 bases spanning the gap. This CDR3 has 17 residues. In nucleotides, the CDR3 is TGTGCCAGCAGCTTAGATTCGGGGGCGGGCACCCGTGATACGCAGTATTTT. It yields the protein CASSLDSGAGTRDTQYF.

This rearrangement joins TRBV7-4 to TRBJ1-5; no reliable D call. Looked up from germline, CDR1 is SGHVT and CDR2 is SQSDAQ. This CDR3 is built from 13 residues. Trimming removed 2 bases at V and 0 bases at J, with 2 bases between. DNA for the CDR3: TGTGCCAGCAGCTTATTTAGCAATCAGCCCCAGCATTTT. Translation: CASSLFSNQPQHF. The variable domain in full, with the rest retrieved from reference TRBV7-4 and TRBJ1-5, is GAGVSQSPRYKVAKRGRDVALRCDSISGHVTLYWYRQTLGQGSEVLTYSQSDAQRDKSGRPSGRFSAERPERSVSTLKIQRTEQGDSAVYLCASSLFSNQPQHFGDGTRLSIL.

In its sample, this clone is medium-sized. This chain links TRBV27 with TRBJ2-2, with D unresolved. Trimming cost V 6 bases and J 3 bases, with 20 bases left between them. This CDR3 contains 17 residues. Germline CDR1 is MNHEY and CDR2 is SMNVEV (reference sequence). This chain's CDR3 is CASRSSTAGAYTGELFF. As DNA, the CDR3 is TGTGCCAGCAGATCCTCGACGGCTGGCGCGTACACCGGGGAGCTGTTTTTT.

The rearrangement joins TRBV7-2 to TRBJ2-5; D is undetermined. Germline CDR1 reads SGHTA; CDR2 reads FQGNSA. CDR3 length: 13 residues. Trimming removed 4 bases at V and 3 bases at J, with 9 bases between. The CDR3 protein is CASSYFGKETQYF. The CDR3 coding sequence is TGTGCCAGCAGCTATTTTGGGAAAGAGACCCAGTACTTC.

This clone was seen a few times. The chain has TRBV30 and TRBJ2-1; D might be TRBD1 (6 bases). There are 14 residues in the CDR3. Trimming stripped 1 base from V and 1 base from J, with 8 bases between. Germline V gives CDR1 GTSNPN, CDR2 SVGIG (reference sequence). CDR3 DNA sequence: TGTGCCTGGAGTGAGGGGGTGTCCTACAATGAGCAGTTCTTC. Its protein product is CAWSEGVSYNEQFF.

J is TRBJ1-1 and V is TRBV7-9, with D perhaps TRBD1 (5 bases). V was trimmed by 5 bases and J by 1 base, leaving 11 bases between them. The CDR3 extends over 14 amino acids. Germline CDR1 is SEHNR and CDR2 is FQNEAQ (reference sequence). CDR3 region: CASSPGTANTEAFF. The CDR3, as DNA: TGTGCCAGCAGCCCCGGGACGGCGAACACTGAAGCTTTCTTT.

A note on this clone: The sample carries other DNA sequences with the same CDR3. This chain links TRBV5-5 with TRBJ2-5; D gene unclear. The CDR3 extends over 14 amino acids. Trimming cost V 0 bases and J 1 base, with 7 bases left between them. The V gene's germline CDR1 is SGHKS and CDR2 YYEKEE (reference sequence). CDR3 nucleotides: TGTGCCAGCAGCTTGGGACTGCTCCAAGAGACCCAGTACTTC. Protein product: CASSLGLLQETQYF.

The V gene is TRBV4-1, the J gene TRBJ1-5, with 12 bases that match TRBD1. Germline CDR1 and CDR2: MGHRA and YSYEKL. With V trimmed by 3 bases and J by 7 bases, 7 bases remained unmatched. This CDR3 has 16 amino acids. The CDR3 loop reads CASSQPGTGGVQPQHF. As DNA, the CDR3 is TGCGCCAGCAGCCAGCCCGGGACAGGGGGCGTGCAGCCCCAGCATTTT.

This clone was counted a few times. J is TRBJ2-4 and V is TRBV19, with D uncertain. V lost 0 bases and J 8 bases, leaving 8 bases between the germline ends. Germline lookup yields CDR1 LNHDA and CDR2 SQIVND (reference sequence). The CDR3 has 13 residues. The chain's CDR3 is CASSIDRSDIQYF. The CDR3 nucleotides read TGTGCCAGTAGTATAGACAGGTCGGACATTCAGTACTTC.

The V and J genes are TRBV5-1 and TRBJ2-7; TRBD1 matches 7 bases. J lost 0 bases, V lost 4 bases, and 4 bases had no gene match. The CDR3 totals 14 residues. Per the germline V gene, CDR1 is SGHRS and CDR2 is YFSETQ. The CDR3 DNA reads as TGCGCCAGCAGCCCCCGGGACAGCTCCTACGAGCAGTACTTC. It translates to CASSPRDSSYEQYF.

This clone was counted a few times. The chain carries TRBV9 and TRBJ1-2; weak D call: TRBD1 (6 bases). In germline, CDR1 is SGDLS, CDR2 YYNGEE. Trimming took 3 bases from V and 0 from J, leaving 12 bases between them. The CDR3 spans 15 residues. The CDR3 loop is CASSAGDNTNYGYTF. CDR3 in DNA: TGTGCCAGCAGCGCCGGGGACAACACTAACTATGGCTACACCTTC.

The rearrangement links TRBV11-2 to TRBJ2-5; either TRBD1 or TRBD2 may fit D (6 bases each). Germline CDR1 and CDR2: SGHAT and FQNNGV. With 3 bases removed from V and 5 bases from J, the gap between germline ends came to 10 bases. CDR3 length: 13 amino acids. The CDR3 region is CASSLWRGETQYF. CDR3 sequence (DNA): TGTGCCAGCAGCTTGTGGAGGGGGGAGACCCAGTACTTC.

This chain uses TRBV6-5 with TRBJ1-4; D ambiguous. Trimming cost V 6 bases and J 0 bases, with 5 bases left between them. The CDR3 covers 13 residues. Germline V gene data show CDR1 as MNHEY and CDR2 as SVGAGI. The CDR3 region is CASRGTTNEKLFF. The CDR3 DNA reads as TGTGCCAGCAGGGGGACAACTAATGAAAAACTGTTTTTT.